These 8 T cell receptor beta chains came from one sample sequenced in a study of early T cells in non-severe SARS-CoV-2 infection. A single record per CDR3 protein comes from TCRdb applying MiXCR to the 5' RACE reads. The data hold tens of thousands of distinct CDR3 sequences, with roughly 10% observed a single time. Sample: whole blood. These receptor sequences come from an adult who was a healthcare worker with PCR-confirmed SARS-CoV-2 infection or an uninfected control (not recorded which).

The table lists this clonotype with many counts. The genes are TRBV19 and TRBJ2-5; TRBD2 matches at 11 bases. V dropped 7 bases and J dropped 1; count of bases not matched to a gene: 5. Germline V lookup: CDR1 LNHDA, CDR2 SQIVND (reference sequence). The CDR3 is made up of 15 amino acids. DNA for the CDR3: TGTGCCAGTACCCCTAGCGGGAGGACCCAAGAGACCCAGTACTTC. Protein sequence: CASTPSGRTQETQYF.

This clonotype qualifies as medium-sized (0.01 to 0.1%). This chain uses TRBV27 with TRBJ2-5; 8 bases are a match to TRBD2. Germline-derived CDR1 and CDR2 are MNHEY and SMNVEV (reference sequence). The CDR3 has 15 residues. The trim removed 3 bases at V and 5 bases at J, leaving 8 bases unmatched. CDR3 residues: CASSFRSGSVETQYF. The CDR3 DNA follows: TGTGCCAGCAGTTTTCGAAGCGGGAGTGTTGAGACCCAGTACTTC.

This clonotype came up many times. V is TRBV6-4 and J is TRBJ2-3; no clear D gene. Deletions cut 2 bases from V and 8 bases from J, with 11 bases between. CDR1 MRHNA and CDR2 SNTAGT come from the germline V gene. This CDR3 has 13 residues. The CDR3 loop reads CASSDNWMSTQYF. In DNA, the CDR3 is TGTGCCAGCAGTGACAATTGGATGAGTACGCAGTATTTT.

This clonotype appeared a few times. The chain has TRBV7-2 and TRBJ1-2; tentative D call: TRBD1 (6 bases). Germline lookup yields CDR1 SGHTA and CDR2 FQGNSA. Trimming cost V 5 bases and J 3 bases, with 13 bases left between them. The length of the CDR3 is 14 residues. The CDR3 DNA is TGTGCCAGCAGCCGCTACAGGGAATACTATGGCTACACCTTC. It specifies CASSRYREYYGYTF. Complete variable domain (other parts from reference TRBV7-2 and TRBJ1-2): GAGVSQSPSNKVTEKGKDVELRCDPISGHTALYWYRQSLGQGLEFLIYFQGNSAPDKSGLPSDRFSAERTGGSVSTLTIQRTQQEDSAVYLCASSRYREYYGYTFGSGTRLTVV.

The CDR3 DNA follows: TGCAGCGTTGATAAGCGGAACCAAGAGACCCAGTACTTC. Translation gives CSVDKRNQETQYF. The genes are TRBV29-1 and TRBJ2-5, with a weak D call TRBD2 (5 bases). Trimming took off 3 bases at V and 0 bases at J, with 8 bases between the two ends. This CDR3 is built from 13 residues. Germline V gene sequence: CDR1 SQVTM, CDR2 ANQGSEA.

In this sample, this clonotype turned up many times. In DNA form, the CDR3 reads TGCGCCAGCAGCCAAGATCATGCGGGAGGGCCAAATGAGCAGTTCTTC. Protein product: CASSQDHAGGPNEQFF. The chain recombines TRBV4-3 with TRBJ2-1; TRBD2 agrees at 9 bases. V dropped 0 bases and J dropped 7; count of bases not matched to a gene: 7. CDR1 is LGHNA, CDR2 YSLEER, per germline. The CDR3 has 16 amino acids.

This clonotype was observed many times. The V gene is TRBV3-1, the J gene TRBJ2-3; D is perhaps TRBD1 (5 bases). The ends were cut back, 0 bases at V and 6 bases at J, with 10 bases in the middle. Per germline, CDR1 LGHDT and CDR2 YNNKEL (reference sequence). CDR3 length equals 14 residues. The CDR3 DNA sequence: TGTGCCAGCAGCCAAGAGCTAGGGGATGATACGCAGTATTTT. Protein product: CASSQELGDDTQYF.

The chain employs TRBV4-3 and TRBJ2-1; D remains ambiguous. V gave up 4 bases and J gave up 6 bases, with 16 bases separating them. The CDR3 loop spans 15 amino acids. Germline lookup yields CDR1 LGHNA and CDR2 YSLEER. CDR3 coding DNA: TGCGCCAGCAGCCGCCGTACAAATCCAGGCAATGAGCAGTTCTTC. The encoded protein is CASSRRTNPGNEQFF.